Given below is one T cell receptor beta chain in context. The data belong to a study of T cell clones after liver transplantation. At the level of the study: Post-transplant blood was tracked for graft-donor-reactive T cell clones identified in a pre-transplant mixed lymphocyte reaction. Tolerance: complete withdrawal held at least one year, liver enzymes staying within twice normal.

Only in-frame clones appear in the TCRdb table, and some are missing; sequencing was by immunoSEQ multiplex PCR. The sample lists roughly 50,000 clones; approximately 84% were seen once. Unstimulated PBMCs were sorted into CD3+CD4+ and CD3+CD8+ populations. CDR1 and CDR2 from the germline V gene are SGDLS and YYNGEE. V was clipped by 4 bases and J by 3 bases; unmatched bases: 4. This CDR3 contains 14 residues. The TCR sequence derives from a human donor who received a liver transplant. V usage is TRBV9 and J usage is TRBJ2-1, with 7 positions matching TRBD1. Material: CD4+ T cells from blood, obtained before liver transplant. The CDR3 DNA is TGTGCCAGCAGCTTACGGGACAGCTACAATGAGCAGTTCTTC. Translated, it gives CASSLRDSYNEQFF.